The rows below give T cell receptor beta chains drawn from one sample of a study of CD8 T cells in ankylosing spondylitis. TCRdb reprocessed the 5' RACE reads via MiXCR and lists one record per CDR3 protein. The sample consists of around 770,000 distinct CDR3 sequences, roughly 20% of them appearing once. Sequenced sample: blood, either unsorted or a sorted T cell fraction (not recorded which). These receptors were obtained from a male donor with ankylosing spondylitis. The CDR3 runs from the conserved cysteine through the conserved F or W. A D gene is named only where the DNA matches it firmly. Clone size, where shown, is once, few, many, or a class for clones that have expanded.

TRBJ1-5 . . TRBV12-3/TRBV12-4 CASTTTVSQPQHF TGTGCCAGCACCACGACAGTTTCCCAGCCCCAGCATTTT
TRBJ1-2 . TRBD1 TRBV5-1 CASSLVTAGTGNNYGYTF TGCGCCAGCAGCTTGGTGACTGCCGGGACAGGGAATAACTATGGCTACACCTTC
TRBJ1-3 . . TRBV6-1 CASSRTWGNTIYF TGTGCCAGCAGCCGGACATGGGGAAACACCATATATTTT
TRBJ1-1 . TRBD1 TRBV12-3/TRBV12-4 CASSRRQGENTEAFF TGTGCCAGCAGTAGGAGACAGGGAGAAAACACTGAAGCTTTCTTT
TRBJ2-7 many . TRBV28 CASSLISSTKRDEQYF TGTGCCAGCAGTTTAATCTCTAGCACGAAAAGGGACGAGCAGTACTTC
TRBJ2-7 many . TRBV12-3/TRBV12-4 CASSLGQGHPYEQYF TGTGCCAGCAGTTTGGGGCAGGGGCATCCCTACGAGCAGTACTTC
TRBJ2-5 few TRBD2 TRBV7-8 CASDRGVQETQYF TGTGCCAGCGACCGGGGGGTTCAGGAGACCCAGTACTTC
TRBJ1-2 . TRBD1 TRBV29-1 CSVSGQGLFYGYTF TGCAGCGTCTCGGGACAGGGTTTGTTCTATGGCTACACCTTC
TRBJ1-1 few TRBD1 TRBV12-3/TRBV12-4 CASSQGGRAEAFF TGTGCCAGCAGCCAGGGGGGAAGGGCTGAAGCTTTCTTT
TRBJ1-2 few . TRBV6-1 CASSPGHNYGYTF TGTGCCAGCAGCCCGGGACACAACTATGGCTACACCTTC
TRBJ1-1 . TRBD1 TRBV12-3/TRBV12-4 CASSLTGAYTEAFF TGTGCCAGCAGTTTAACAGGGGCATATACTGAAGCTTTCTTT
TRBJ1-5 . . TRBV28 CASGPNLAGYRTQPQHF TGTGCCAGCGGACCCAATCTTGCGGGGTACAGGACTCAGCCCCAGCATTTT